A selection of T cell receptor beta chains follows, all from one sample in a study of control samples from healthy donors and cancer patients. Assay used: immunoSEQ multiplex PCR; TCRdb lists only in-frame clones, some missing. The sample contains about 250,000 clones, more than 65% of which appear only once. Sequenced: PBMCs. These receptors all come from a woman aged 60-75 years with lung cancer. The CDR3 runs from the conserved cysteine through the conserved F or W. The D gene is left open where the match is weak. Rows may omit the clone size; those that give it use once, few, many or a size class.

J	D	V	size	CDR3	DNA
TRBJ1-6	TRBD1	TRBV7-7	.	CASSTDRGGGSPLHF	TGTGCCAGCAGCACCGACAGGGGGGGAGGTTCACCCCTCCACTTT
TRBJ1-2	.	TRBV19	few	CASSIADYGGGYTF	TGTGCCAGTAGTATAGCGGACTATGGGGGTGGCTACACCTTC
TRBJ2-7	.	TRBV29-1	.	CSVEGASYEQYF	TGCAGCGTTGAAGGGGCCTCCTACGAGCAGTACTTC
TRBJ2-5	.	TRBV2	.	CASSPPLEVETQYF	TGTGCCAGCAGTCCCCCCCTAGAGGTTGAGACCCAGTACTTC
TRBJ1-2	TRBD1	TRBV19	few	CASSRRTGDPNYGYTF	TGTGCCAGTAGTAGGCGGACAGGAGATCCCAACTATGGCTACACCTTC
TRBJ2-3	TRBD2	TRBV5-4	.	CASSLAGGTDTQYF	TGTGCCAGCAGCTTAGCGGGGGGCACAGATACGCAGTATTTT
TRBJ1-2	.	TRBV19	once	CASSIHPRRGELGYTF	TGTGCCAGTAGTATTCATCCGCGCAGGGGAGAGCTAGGCTACACCTTC
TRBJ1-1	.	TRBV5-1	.	CASSLGHREAFF	TGCGCCAGCAGCTTGGGACACCGCGAAGCTTTCTTT
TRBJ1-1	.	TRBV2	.	CASTVQGEVSEAFF	TGTGCCAGCACCGTACAGGGAGAAGTCTCTGAAGCTTTCTTT
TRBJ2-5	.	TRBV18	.	CASSLQGVQETQYF	TGTGCCAGCTCACTTCAGGGCGTTCAAGAGACCCAGTACTTC
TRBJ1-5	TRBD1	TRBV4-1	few	CASSQGTGESNQPQHF	TGCGCCAGCAGCCAAGGGACAGGGGAGAGCAATCAGCCCCAGCATTTT
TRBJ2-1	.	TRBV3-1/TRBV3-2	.	CASSQALARTGNEQFF	TGTGCCAGCAGCCAGGCCTTAGCGAGAACAGGCAATGAGCAGTTCTTC
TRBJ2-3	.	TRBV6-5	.	CASSTRGSTDTQYF	TGTGCCAGCAGTACTAGGGGCAGCACAGATACGCAGTATTTT
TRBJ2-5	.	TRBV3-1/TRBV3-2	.	CASSQGTGETQYF	TGTGCCAGCAGCCAAGGGACTGGGGAGACCCAGTACTTC
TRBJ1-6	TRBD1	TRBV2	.	CASSEDGTEAPYNSPLHF	TGTGCCAGCAGTGAAGACGGGACAGAAGCCCCTTATAATTCACCCCTCCACTTT
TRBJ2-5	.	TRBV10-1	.	CASSDSGEGETQYF	TGCGCCAGCAGTGACTCTGGGGAAGGAGAGACCCAGTACTTC
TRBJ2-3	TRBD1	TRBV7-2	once	CASSPRTGGDTQYF	TGTGCCAGCAGCCCAAGGACAGGGGGAGATACGCAGTATTTT